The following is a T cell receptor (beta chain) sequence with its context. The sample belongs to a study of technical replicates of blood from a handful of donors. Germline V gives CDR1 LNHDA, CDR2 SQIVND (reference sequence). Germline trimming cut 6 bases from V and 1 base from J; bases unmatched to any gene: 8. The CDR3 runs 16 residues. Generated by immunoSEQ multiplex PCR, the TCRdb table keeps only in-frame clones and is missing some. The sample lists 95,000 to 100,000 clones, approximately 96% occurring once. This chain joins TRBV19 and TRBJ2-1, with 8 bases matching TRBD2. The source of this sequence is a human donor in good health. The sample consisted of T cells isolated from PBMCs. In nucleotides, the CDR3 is TGTGCCAGTAGCCACTCTACGGGGGGGTCCTACAATGAGCAGTTCTTC. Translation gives CASSHSTGGSYNEQFF.